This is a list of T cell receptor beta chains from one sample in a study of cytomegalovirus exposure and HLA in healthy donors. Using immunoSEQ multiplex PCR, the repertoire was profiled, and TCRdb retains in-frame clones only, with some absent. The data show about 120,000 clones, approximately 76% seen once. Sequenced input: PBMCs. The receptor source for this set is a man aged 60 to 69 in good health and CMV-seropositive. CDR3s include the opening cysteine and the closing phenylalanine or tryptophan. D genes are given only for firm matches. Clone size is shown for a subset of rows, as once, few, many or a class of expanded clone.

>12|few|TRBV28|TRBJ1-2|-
TGTGCCAGCAGTGAAAGGGGGTCTGGCTACACCTTC
CASSERGSGYTF
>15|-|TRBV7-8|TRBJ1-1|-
TGTGCCAGCAGTTACCAGACAGTCACGACCCCTGAAGCTTTCTTT
CASSYQTVTTPEAFF
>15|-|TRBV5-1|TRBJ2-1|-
TGCGCCAGCAGCTTGGTACAGAACGACTACAATGAGCAGTTCTTC
CASSLVQNDYNEQFF
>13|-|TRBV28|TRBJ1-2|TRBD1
TGTGCCAGCAGTTCTGGACAGGGAGGAGGCTACACCTTC
CASSSGQGGGYTF
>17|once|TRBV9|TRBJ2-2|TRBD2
TGTGCCAGCAGCGTAGATGTACGGGAGGGAGGCGGCGGGGAGCTGTTTTTT
CASSVDVREGGGGELFF
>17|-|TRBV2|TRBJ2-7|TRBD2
TGTGCCAGCAGTGAGATAATGTTGGGGGGGGGTACCTACGAGCAGTACTTC
CASSEIMLGGGTYEQYF
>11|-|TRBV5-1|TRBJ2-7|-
TGCGCCAGCAGCTTGGAGTCCGAGCAGTACTTC
CASSLESEQYF
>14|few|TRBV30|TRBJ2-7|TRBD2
TGTGCCTGGAGTGTCAGCGGGAGGCTGTACGAGCAGTACTTC
CAWSVSGRLYEQYF
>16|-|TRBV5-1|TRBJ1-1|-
TGCGCCAGCAGCATGGGACGGAACGACATGAACACTGAAGCTTTCTTT
CASSMGRNDMNTEAFF
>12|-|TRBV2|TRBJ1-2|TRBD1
TGTGCCACCTCGGGACAGAACTATGGCTACACCTTC
CATSGQNYGYTF
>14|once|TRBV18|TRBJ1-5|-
TGTGCCAGCTCACCTACCGGGAGGGACCAGCCCCAGCATTTT
CASSPTGRDQPQHF
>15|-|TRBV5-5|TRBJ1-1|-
TGTGCCAGCAGCTTGGCCGCACAGAAGAACACTGAAGCTTTCTTT
CASSLAAQKNTEAFF
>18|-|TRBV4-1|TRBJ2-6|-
TGCGCCAGCAGCCAAGTCTCCGGCAGGGCCTCTGGGGCCAACGTCCTGACTTTC
CASSQVSGRASGANVLTF
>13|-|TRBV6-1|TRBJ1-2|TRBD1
TGTGCCAGCAGTTCGACAGGGGAGGAAGGCTACACCTTC
CASSSTGEEGYTF
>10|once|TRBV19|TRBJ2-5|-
TGTGCCAGTATCCGAGAGACCCAGTACTTC
CASIRETQYF
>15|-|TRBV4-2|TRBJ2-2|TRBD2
TGTGCCAGCAGCAATAGCGGGGGGGGCACCGGGGAGCTGTTTTTT
CASSNSGGGTGELFF
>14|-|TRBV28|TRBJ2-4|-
TGTGCCAGCAGTTCCTCCAGGGAATTGAGCATTCAGTACTTC
CASSSSRELSIQYF
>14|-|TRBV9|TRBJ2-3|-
TGTGCCAGCAGCGTAGGTCTAGGCACAGATACGCAGTATTTT
CASSVGLGTDTQYF
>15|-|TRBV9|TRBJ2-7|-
TGTGCCAGCAGCGTAGCAGCTAGCGAGTACTACGAGCAGTACTTC
CASSVAASEYYEQYF
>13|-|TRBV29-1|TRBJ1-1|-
TGCAGCGTATTTACAGGACCGAACACTGAAGCTTTCTTT
CSVFTGPNTEAFF
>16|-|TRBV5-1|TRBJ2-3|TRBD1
TGCGCCAGCAGCTTGGTAGGGACAGGGGGTTTGGATACGCAGTATTTT
CASSLVGTGGLDTQYF
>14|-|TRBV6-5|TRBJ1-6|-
TGTGCCAGCAGTTACAGGGAGGGGAATTCACCCCTCCACTTT
CASSYREGNSPLHF
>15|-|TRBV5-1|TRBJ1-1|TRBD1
TGCGCCAGCAGCTACTTTGGACAGGGGGCATTTGAAGCTTTCTTT
CASSYFGQGAFEAFF